The sequence of this T cell receptor (beta chain) was determined in a study of regulatory T cells in long-lasting Graves disease. Regarding time point: newly diagnosed GD, antithyroid drugs for less than 3 months. PBMC RNA served as the TCR library source. Patients hailed from an endocrinology department in Xi'an, China. Relying on iRepertoire HTBI primers and Arm-PCR of CDR3 regions, the team built TCR beta libraries. TCRdb reprocessed the multiplex PCR reads with MiXCR, giving one entry per CDR3 protein. Among some 600,000 distinct CDR3 sequences listed, 16% were seen once. Notes on this clonotype: The antigen remains unidentified.

V was clipped by 1 base and J by 2 bases, with 12 bases between them. The CDR3 sequence is 16 residues long. CDR1 is SGHAT and CDR2 is FQNNGV in the germline V gene. Overall study findings and caveats: Among the persistent patients, fewer than 3,000 public clonotypes were shared, more than the roughly 970 shared among new patients.

The data were also submitted as part of a second study, on T cells in Graves' hyperthyroidism and ophthalmopathy. Per that study: The model anticipated ophthalmopathy a median about six months pre-onset.

This TCR was sampled from a man aged 18 to 30 with Graves disease. This material consisted of peripheral blood mononuclear cells (PBMCs), taken at new diagnosis, from a patient treated with antithyroid drugs. The V call is TRBV11-2, the J call TRBJ2-1; D could derive from TRBD1 or TRBD2 (5 bases each). CDR3 bases: TGTGCCAGCAGCTTAGCCGGGGCCTCGCCCTACAATGAGCAGTTCTTC. This encodes CASSLAGASPYNEQFF.